This TCR beta chain was retrieved from a study of T cell repertoires in cytomegalovirus infection. MiXCR was run by TCRdb on the reads, yielding one entry per CDR3 protein. This sample carries around 280,000 distinct CDR3 sequences, about 9.2% of them seen once, and the ten largest clones take around 2.6%. The CDR3 has 14 residues. The V gene's germline CDR1 is LGHNT and CDR2 FRNRAP. The ends were cut back, 5 bases at V and 3 bases at J, with 14 bases in the middle. The clonotype comes from a human donor in good health (CMV status not recorded). Some clones in this sample may be carry-over from other donors' samples. The V call is TRBV12-5, the J call TRBJ2-7, with D possibly TRBD1 on 6 matching bases. The sequenced sample was PBMCs. The CDR3 loop reads CASGPGVGFYEQYF. For the CDR3, the DNA is TGTGCTAGTGGTCCAGGGGTGGGATTCTACGAGCAGTACTTC.